Listed below are T cell receptor beta chains from one sample, sequenced in a study of T-cell memory formation after mild COVID-19. TCRdb processed the 5' RACE reads anew with MiXCR; each CDR3 protein has one entry. The profile shows 120,000 or so distinct CDR3 sequences, more than 15% of them singletons. Sequencing was performed on PBMCs or a T cell subset sorted from them (not recorded which). The receptors shown here come from an adult woman who had mild COVID-19 (a few samples of this study predate the infection). Cell type and time point are not known. CDR3s include the opening cysteine and the closing phenylalanine or tryptophan. Fields, in order: CDR3 protein, CDR3 DNA, J gene, V gene, D gene, clone size. The D gene is left open where the match is weak. Clone sizes are given selectively: once, few, many, or a class where the clone is expanded.

CASSLDPGTGGYEQYF	TGCGCCAGCAGCTTGGATCCCGGGACAGGGGGCTACGAGCAGTACTTC	TRBJ2-7	TRBV5-1	TRBD1	few
CASSLVEGYGYTF	TGTGCCAGCAGTTTGGTGGAGGGCTATGGCTACACCTTC	TRBJ1-2	TRBV28	-	-
CASSQEGTFGNTQYF	TGTGCCAGCAGCCAAGAAGGAACCTTTGGAAATACGCAGTATTTT	TRBJ2-3	TRBV3-1	-	few
CASSSQGRQPQHF	TGTGCCAGCAGCTCCCAGGGTCGGCAGCCCCAGCATTTT	TRBJ1-5	TRBV5-6	-	many
CASSFLRGNTGELFF	TGTGCCAGCAGTTTTCTTAGAGGGAACACCGGGGAGCTGTTTTTT	TRBJ2-2	TRBV12-3/TRBV12-4	-	few
CASSRGQGALNEQFF	TGTGCCAGCAGTCGTGGACAGGGGGCCTTAAATGAGCAGTTCTTC	TRBJ2-1	TRBV2	TRBD1	few
CASSSFSGHNEQFF	TGTGCCAGCAGCTCCTTTAGCGGACACAATGAGCAGTTCTTC	TRBJ2-1	TRBV7-6	-	-
CASSSGTGLPEAFF	TGTGCCAGCAGTTCAGGCACAGGCCTCCCTGAAGCTTTCTTT	TRBJ1-1	TRBV9	-	-
CASSLVREETQYF	TGTGCCAGCAGCTTAGTCAGGGAAGAGACCCAGTACTTC	TRBJ2-5	TRBV7-2	-	-
CASSQGDGYNQPQHF	TGTGCCAGCAGCCAGGGGGACGGCTACAATCAGCCCCAGCATTTT	TRBJ1-5	TRBV7-2	TRBD1	few
CASKTEALSYNEQFF	TGCGCCAGCAAAACGGAGGCCCTGTCCTACAATGAGCAGTTCTTC	TRBJ2-1	TRBV5-1	-	-
CASSQVRGNYEQYF	TGCGCCAGCAGCCAAGTGCGAGGAAACTACGAGCAGTACTTC	TRBJ2-7	TRBV4-1	-	few
CASSLARFTGNTEAFF	TGTGCCAGCAGCTTAGCGCGCTTCACAGGGAACACTGAAGCTTTCTTT	TRBJ1-1	TRBV7-8	-	-
CATSESGNLAFQETQYF	TGTGCCACCAGTGAATCAGGGAACCTCGCGTTCCAAGAGACCCAGTACTTC	TRBJ2-5	TRBV24-1	-	few
CASSLDELAVEDFNEQFF	TGTGCCAGCAGCTTGGACGAACTAGCGGTCGAAGATTTCAATGAGCAGTTCTTC	TRBJ2-1	TRBV7-8	TRBD2	many
CASSFRPFSYNEQFF	TGTGCCAGCAGCTTTAGGCCGTTCTCCTACAATGAGCAGTTCTTC	TRBJ2-1	TRBV7-9	-	-
CSATLSGGEAFF	TGCAGTGCTACCCTATCGGGAGGGGAAGCTTTCTTT	TRBJ1-1	TRBV20-1	-	few
CASSQERRGEQFF	TGTGCCAGCAGCCAAGAGAGACGGGGGGAGCAGTTCTTC	TRBJ2-1	TRBV4-2	-	-
CASSSQGLLEQFF	TGTGCCAGCAGTTCCCAGGGACTTCTAGAGCAGTTCTTC	TRBJ2-1	TRBV12-3/TRBV12-4	-	-
CASSVPGLAGGRYFTDTQYF	TGTGCCAGCAGTGTCCCGGGACTAGCGGGGGGCCGATACTTCACAGATACGCAGTATTTT	TRBJ2-3	TRBV2	TRBD2	-
CASTGQGLYEQYF	TGTGCCAGCACGGGACAGGGGTTGTACGAGCAGTACTTC	TRBJ2-7	TRBV10-3	TRBD1	few
CASSLGGKPDTQYF	TGTGCCAGCAGCTTAGGGGGCAAGCCAGATACGCAGTATTTT	TRBJ2-3	TRBV11-2	-	-
CASSFSFGSYNEQFF	TGTGCCAGCAGCTTTAGCTTTGGCTCCTACAATGAGCAGTTCTTC	TRBJ2-1	TRBV7-2	-	-
CASSPGPTPNSPLHF	TGCGCCAGCAGCCCTGGGCCCACCCCTAATTCACCCCTCCACTTT	TRBJ1-6	TRBV4-1	-	-
CASSFLGDPRRETQYF	TGCGCCAGCAGCTTCTTGGGGGACCCAAGGCGGGAGACCCAGTACTTC	TRBJ2-5	TRBV5-1	-	-
CSARGLAGAPIPDTQYF	TGCAGCGCCAGAGGACTAGCGGGAGCGCCTATTCCAGATACGCAGTATTTT	TRBJ2-3	TRBV29-1	TRBD2	-
CASSYTGETQYF	TGTGCCAGCAGCTACACAGGGGAGACCCAGTACTTC	TRBJ2-5	TRBV12-3/TRBV12-4	-	-
CATSSIPKGYTGELFF	TGTGCCACCAGCAGTATACCAAAGGGGTACACCGGGGAGCTGTTTTTT	TRBJ2-2	TRBV15	-	many
CASSPRTSGSSYEQYF	TGTGCCAGCTCACCGCGGACTAGTGGGAGCTCCTACGAGCAGTACTTC	TRBJ2-7	TRBV18	TRBD2	-
CASSLLQGSSYEQYF	TGTGCCAGCAGCCTACTGCAGGGCAGCTCCTACGAGCAGTACTTC	TRBJ2-7	TRBV27	-	-